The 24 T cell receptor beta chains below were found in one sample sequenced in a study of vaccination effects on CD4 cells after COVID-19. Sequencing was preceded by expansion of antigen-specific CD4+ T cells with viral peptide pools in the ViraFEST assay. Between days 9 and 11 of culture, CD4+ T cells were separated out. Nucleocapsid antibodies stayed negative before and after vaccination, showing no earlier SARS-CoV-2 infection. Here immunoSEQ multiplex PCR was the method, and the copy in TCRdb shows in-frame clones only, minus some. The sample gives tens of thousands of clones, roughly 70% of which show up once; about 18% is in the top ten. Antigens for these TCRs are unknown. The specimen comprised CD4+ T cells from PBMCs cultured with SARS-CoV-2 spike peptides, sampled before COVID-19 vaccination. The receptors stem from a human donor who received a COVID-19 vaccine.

CDR3 amino acids: CASSRGRGGVYSNQPQHF. CDR3 in DNA: TGTGCCAGTAGTAGGGGGAGGGGAGGGGTTTATAGCAATCAGCCCCAGCATTTT. The gene calls are TRBV19 and TRBJ1-5; tentatively, D is TRBD1 (5 bases). Germline assignment: CDR1 LNHDA and CDR2 SQIVND (reference sequence). Trimming took 4 bases from V and 0 from J, leaving 19 bases between them. This CDR3 is 18 amino acids long.

The CDR3 reads CASSWTSGGADTQYF. CDR3 DNA: TGCGCCAGCAGCTGGACTAGCGGGGGGGCAGATACGCAGTATTTT. The chain recombines TRBV5-1 with TRBJ2-3; 15 positions match TRBD2. CDR1 and CDR2 from the germline V gene are SGHRS and YFSETQ. The junction had 0 bases not matched to a gene; V was cut back by 3 bases and J by 4 bases. This CDR3 is 15 amino acids long.

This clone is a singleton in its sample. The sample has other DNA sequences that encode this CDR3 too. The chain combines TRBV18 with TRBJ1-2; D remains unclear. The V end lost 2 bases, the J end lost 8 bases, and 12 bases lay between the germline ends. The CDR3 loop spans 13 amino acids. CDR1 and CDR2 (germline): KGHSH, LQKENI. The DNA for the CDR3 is TGTGCCAGCTCACCATCGGATTCAAGAGGCTACACCTTC. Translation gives CASSPSDSRGYTF.

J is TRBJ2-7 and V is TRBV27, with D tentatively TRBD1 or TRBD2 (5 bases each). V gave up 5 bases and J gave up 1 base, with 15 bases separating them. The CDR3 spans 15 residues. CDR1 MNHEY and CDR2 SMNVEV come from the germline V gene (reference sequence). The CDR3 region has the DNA TGTGCCAGCAGTCCTCGGGGCAGAAAGTCCTACGAGCAGTACTTC. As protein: CASSPRGRKSYEQYF.

The chain's CDR3 is CASSLELDTEAFF. The CDR3 DNA is TGTGCCAGCAGCTTAGAGTTGGACACTGAAGCTTTCTTT. The chain recombines TRBV11-3 with TRBJ1-1; D gene ambiguous. Germline V gene data show CDR1 as SGHNT and CDR2 as YENEEA. Trimming took off 0 bases at V and 3 bases at J, with 5 bases between the two ends. The CDR3 consists of 13 residues.

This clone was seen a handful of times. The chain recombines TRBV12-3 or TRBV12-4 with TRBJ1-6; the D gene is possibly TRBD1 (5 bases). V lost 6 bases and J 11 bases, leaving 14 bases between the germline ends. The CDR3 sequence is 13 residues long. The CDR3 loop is CASSGQTDAPLHF. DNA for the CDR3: TGTGCCAGCAGCGGACAAACGGACGCACCCCTCCACTTT.

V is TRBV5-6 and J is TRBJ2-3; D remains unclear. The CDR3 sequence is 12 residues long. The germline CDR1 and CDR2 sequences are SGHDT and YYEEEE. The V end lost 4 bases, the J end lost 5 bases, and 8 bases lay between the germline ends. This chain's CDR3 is CASSTSLDTQYF. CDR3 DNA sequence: TGTGCCAGCAGCACTTCATTAGATACGCAGTATTTT.

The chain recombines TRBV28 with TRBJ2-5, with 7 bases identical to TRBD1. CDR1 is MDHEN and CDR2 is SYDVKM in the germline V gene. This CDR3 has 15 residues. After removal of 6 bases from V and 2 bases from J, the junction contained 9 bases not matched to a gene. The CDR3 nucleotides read TGTGCCAGCAGCCGGGCCGGGACAGAACAAGAGACCCAGTACTTC. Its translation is CASSRAGTEQETQYF.

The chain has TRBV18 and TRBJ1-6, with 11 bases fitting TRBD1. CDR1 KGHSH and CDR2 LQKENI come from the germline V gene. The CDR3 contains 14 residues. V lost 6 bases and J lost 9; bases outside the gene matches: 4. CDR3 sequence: CASSPGTGGSPLHF. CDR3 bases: TGTGCCAGCTCTCCCGGGACAGGGGGTTCACCCCTCCACTTT.

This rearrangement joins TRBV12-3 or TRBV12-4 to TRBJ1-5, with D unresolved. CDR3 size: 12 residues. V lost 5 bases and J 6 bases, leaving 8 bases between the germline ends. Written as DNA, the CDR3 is TGTGCCAGCAGTCGTGATGGTCAGCCCCAGCATTTT. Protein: CASSRDGQPQHF.

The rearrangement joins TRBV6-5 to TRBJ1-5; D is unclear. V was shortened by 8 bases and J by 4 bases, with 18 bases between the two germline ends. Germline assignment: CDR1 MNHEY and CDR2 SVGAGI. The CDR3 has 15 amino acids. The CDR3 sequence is CASLPGIELNQPQHF. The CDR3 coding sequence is TGTGCCAGCCTACCCGGAATTGAGCTGAATCAGCCCCAGCATTTT.

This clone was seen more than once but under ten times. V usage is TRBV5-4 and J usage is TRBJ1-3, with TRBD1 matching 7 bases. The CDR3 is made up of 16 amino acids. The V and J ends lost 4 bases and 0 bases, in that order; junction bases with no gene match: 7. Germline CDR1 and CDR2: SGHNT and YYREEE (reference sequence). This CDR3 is CASSLGDSSSGNTIYF. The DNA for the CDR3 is TGTGCCAGCAGCCTAGGGGACAGTTCCTCTGGAAACACCATATATTTT.

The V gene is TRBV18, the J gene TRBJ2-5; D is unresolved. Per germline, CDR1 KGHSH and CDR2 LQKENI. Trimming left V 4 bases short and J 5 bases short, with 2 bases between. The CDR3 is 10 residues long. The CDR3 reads CASSRETQYF. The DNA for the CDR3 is TGTGCCAGCTCACGGGAGACCCAGTACTTC.

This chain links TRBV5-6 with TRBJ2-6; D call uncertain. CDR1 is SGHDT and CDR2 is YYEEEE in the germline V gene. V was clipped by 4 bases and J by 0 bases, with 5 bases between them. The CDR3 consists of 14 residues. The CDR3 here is CASSRHSGANVLTF. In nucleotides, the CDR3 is TGTGCCAGCAGCCGCCACTCTGGGGCCAACGTCCTGACTTTC.

CDR3 residues: CASSSWGAGAYEQYF. The CDR3 DNA sequence: TGTGCCAGCAGTTCCTGGGGGGCGGGAGCCTACGAGCAGTACTTC. V and J are TRBV28 and TRBJ2-7, with a weak D call TRBD2 (7 bases). The CDR3 is made up of 15 amino acids. Per germline, CDR1 MDHEN and CDR2 SYDVKM. Trimming took 4 bases from V and 2 from J, leaving 15 bases between them.

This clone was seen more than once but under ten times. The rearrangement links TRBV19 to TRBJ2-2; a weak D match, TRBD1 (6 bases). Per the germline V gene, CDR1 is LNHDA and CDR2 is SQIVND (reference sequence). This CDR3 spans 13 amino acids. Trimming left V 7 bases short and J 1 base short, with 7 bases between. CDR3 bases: TGTGCCAGTATACAGGGGAACACCGGGGAGCTGTTTTTT. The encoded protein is CASIQGNTGELFF.

The CDR3 nucleotides are TGTGCCAGCAGGGGTCCGCCCCAGCATTTT. Encoded protein: CASRGPPQHF. The chain uses TRBV28 and TRBJ1-5; D not resolved. The CDR3 consists of 10 residues. V lost 6 bases and J 9 bases, leaving 6 bases between the germline ends. Germline lookup yields CDR1 MDHEN and CDR2 SYDVKM.

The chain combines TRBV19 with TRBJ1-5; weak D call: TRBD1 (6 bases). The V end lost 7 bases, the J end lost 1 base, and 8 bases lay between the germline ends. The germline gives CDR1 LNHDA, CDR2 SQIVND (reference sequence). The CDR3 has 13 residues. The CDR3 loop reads CASTGQSNQPQHF. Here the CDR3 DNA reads TGTGCCAGTACGGGACAAAGCAATCAGCCCCAGCATTTT.

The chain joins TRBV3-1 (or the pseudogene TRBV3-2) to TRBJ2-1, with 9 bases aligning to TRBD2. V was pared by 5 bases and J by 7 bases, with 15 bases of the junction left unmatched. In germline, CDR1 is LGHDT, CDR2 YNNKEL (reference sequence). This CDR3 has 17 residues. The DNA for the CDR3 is TGTGCCAGCAGCATCCGAATATATAGCGGGAGCGCTAATGAGCAGTTCTTC. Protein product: CASSIRIYSGSANEQFF.

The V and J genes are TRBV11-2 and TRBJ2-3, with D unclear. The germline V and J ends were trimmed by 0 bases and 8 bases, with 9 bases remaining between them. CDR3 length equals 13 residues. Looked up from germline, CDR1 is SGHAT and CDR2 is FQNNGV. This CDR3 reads CASSLEPVSTQYF. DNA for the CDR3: TGTGCCAGCAGCTTAGAACCTGTTAGTACGCAGTATTTT.

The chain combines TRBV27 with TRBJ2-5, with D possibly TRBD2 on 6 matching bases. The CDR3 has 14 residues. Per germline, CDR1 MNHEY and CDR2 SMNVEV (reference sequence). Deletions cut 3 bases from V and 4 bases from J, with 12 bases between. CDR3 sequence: CASSLRRVPETQYF. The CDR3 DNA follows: TGTGCCAGCAGTTTGAGGAGGGTCCCAGAGACCCAGTACTTC.

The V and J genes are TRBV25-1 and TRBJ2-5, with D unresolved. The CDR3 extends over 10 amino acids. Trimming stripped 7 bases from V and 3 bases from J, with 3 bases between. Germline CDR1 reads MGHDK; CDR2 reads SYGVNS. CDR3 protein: CASMEETQYF. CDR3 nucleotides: TGTGCCAGCATGGAAGAGACCCAGTACTTC.

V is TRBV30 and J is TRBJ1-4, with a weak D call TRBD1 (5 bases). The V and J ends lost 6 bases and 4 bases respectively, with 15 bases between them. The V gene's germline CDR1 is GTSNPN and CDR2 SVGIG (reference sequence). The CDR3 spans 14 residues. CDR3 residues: CACLSGTSNEKLFF. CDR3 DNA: TGTGCCTGCCTATCCGGGACCAGTAATGAAAAACTGTTTTTT.

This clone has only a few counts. The CDR3 nucleotides are TGTGCCAGTAGTCCCGCCCGACAGGGAATTTCCTACGAGCAGTACTTC. It yields the protein CASSPARQGISYEQYF. The rearrangement links TRBV19 to TRBJ2-7, with TRBD1 matching over 7 bases. This CDR3 is built from 16 residues. CDR1 LNHDA and CDR2 SQIVND come from the germline V gene (reference sequence). Trimming took 5 bases from V and 1 from J; bases not matched to a gene: 11.